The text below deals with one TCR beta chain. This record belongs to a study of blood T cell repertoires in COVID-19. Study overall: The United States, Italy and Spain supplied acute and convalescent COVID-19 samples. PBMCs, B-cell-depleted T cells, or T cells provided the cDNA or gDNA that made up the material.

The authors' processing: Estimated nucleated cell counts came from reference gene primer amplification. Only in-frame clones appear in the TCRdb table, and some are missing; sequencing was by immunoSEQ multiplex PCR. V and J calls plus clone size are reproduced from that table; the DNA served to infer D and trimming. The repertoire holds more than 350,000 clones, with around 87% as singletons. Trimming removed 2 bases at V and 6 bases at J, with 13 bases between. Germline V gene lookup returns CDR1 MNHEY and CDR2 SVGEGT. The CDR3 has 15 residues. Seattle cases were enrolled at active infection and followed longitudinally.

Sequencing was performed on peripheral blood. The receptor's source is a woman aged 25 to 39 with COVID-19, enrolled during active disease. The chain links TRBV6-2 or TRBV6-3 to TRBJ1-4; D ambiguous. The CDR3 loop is CASSYGIRRDEKLFF. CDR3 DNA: TGTGCCAGCAGTTACGGGATTCGGCGGGATGAAAAACTGTTTTTT.